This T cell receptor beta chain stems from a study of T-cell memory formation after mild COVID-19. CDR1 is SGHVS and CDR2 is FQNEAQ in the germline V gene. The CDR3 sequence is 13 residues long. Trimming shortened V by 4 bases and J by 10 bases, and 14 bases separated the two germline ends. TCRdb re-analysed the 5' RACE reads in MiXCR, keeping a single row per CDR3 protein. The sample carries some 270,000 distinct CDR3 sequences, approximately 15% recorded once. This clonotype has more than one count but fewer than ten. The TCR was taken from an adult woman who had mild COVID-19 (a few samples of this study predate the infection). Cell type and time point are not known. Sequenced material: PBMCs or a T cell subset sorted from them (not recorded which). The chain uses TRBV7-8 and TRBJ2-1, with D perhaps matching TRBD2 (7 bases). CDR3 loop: CASSSVGGREQFF. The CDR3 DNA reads TGTGCCAGCAGCTCCGTCGGGGGGCGAGAGCAGTTCTTC. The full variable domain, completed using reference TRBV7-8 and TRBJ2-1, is GAGVSQSPRYKVAKRGQDVALRCDPISGHVSLFWYQQALGQGPEFLTYFQNEAQLDKSGLPSDRFFAERPEGSVSTLKIQRTQQEDSAVYLCASSSVGGREQFFGPGTRLTVL.